Presented here are 23 T cell receptor beta chains from one specimen sequenced in a study of metastatic and nonmetastatic thyroid tumors. Thyroid surgery took place with no prior treatment in any patient. TCRdb re-called the PCR reads with MiXCR. The sample records around 23,000 clones, around a fifth being singletons. Material for sequencing was tumor tissue. These receptors were obtained from a female donor with papillary thyroid cancer or a benign thyroid nodule (not recorded which). Some clones in this sample may be carry-over from other donors' samples.

In this sample, this clone turned up a few times. The J gene is TRBJ2-7, the V gene TRBV2; the D is unclear. V was pared by 2 bases and J by 4 bases, with 15 bases between. CDR1 is SNHLY and CDR2 is FYNNEI in the germline V gene. The length of the CDR3 is 15 residues. CDR3 in amino acids: CASSENSGPDYEQYF. CDR3 DNA sequence: TGTGCCAGCAGTGAAAATAGTGGCCCCGATTACGAGCAGTACTTC.

This clone showed up just a few times. Other DNA sequences in the same sample also yield this CDR3. V usage is TRBV2 and J usage is TRBJ2-3; 9 bases agree with TRBD2. J was trimmed by 2 bases and V by 6 bases; bases with no gene match: 6. The germline CDR1 and CDR2 sequences are SNHLY and FYNNEI. The CDR3 contains 15 residues. The CDR3 loop is CASSPTSGYTDTQYF. The CDR3 DNA is TGTGCCAGCAGCCCGACTAGCGGCTACACAGATACGCAGTATTTT.

V gene TRBV7-9 combines with J gene TRBJ1-1, with D perhaps TRBD1 (6 bases). Germline assignment: CDR1 SEHNR and CDR2 FQNEAQ (reference sequence). The CDR3 is 14 amino acids. V was shortened by 4 bases and J by 4 bases, with 13 bases between the two germline ends. The CDR3 spells CASSSYTGTTEAFF. In DNA form, the CDR3 reads TGTGCCAGCAGCTCCTATACAGGGACCACTGAAGCTTTCTTT.

This clone counts as medium-sized. Other DNA sequences of this sample code for an identical CDR3. The chain joins TRBV4-1 to TRBJ2-7; TRBD1 matches 7 bases. Germline CDR1 is MGHRA and CDR2 is YSYEKL. V dropped 3 bases and J dropped 6; count of bases not matched to a gene: 14. The length of the CDR3 is 16 residues. The CDR3 bases are TGCGCCAGCAGCCACGAACAGGGGAGCGTTTTCGGCGAGCAGTACTTC. The encoded protein is CASSHEQGSVFGEQYF.

This clone counts as medium-sized (0.01 to 0.1%). This chain uses TRBV12-3 or TRBV12-4 with TRBJ1-1, with D tentatively TRBD1 (6 bases). Trimming pared 6 bases from V and 3 bases from J, leaving 17 bases between. There are 15 residues in the CDR3. The CDR3 spells CASSPPGQGYTEAFF. CDR3 in DNA: TGTGCCAGCAGCCCTCCGGGCCAGGGGTACACTGAAGCTTTCTTT.

In this sample, this clone is medium-sized. The chain combines TRBV15 with TRBJ2-7; 7 nucleotides agree with TRBD1. CDR1 LNHNV and CDR2 YYDKDF come from the germline V gene (reference sequence). V lost 1 base, J lost 5 bases, and 5 bases stayed unmatched. The CDR3 loop spans 14 amino acids. Written as DNA, the CDR3 is TGTGCCACCAGCAGAGGACAGGGTCGGGACGAGCAGTACTTC. Its protein is CATSRGQGRDEQYF.

CDR3 loop: CSARTGLADNQETQYF. Written as DNA, the CDR3 is TGCAGTGCTAGAACTGGACTAGCGGACAACCAAGAGACCCAGTACTTC. This sequence joins TRBV20-1 and TRBJ2-5, with 10 bases identical to TRBD2. There are 16 residues in the CDR3. Germline CDR1 DFQATT, CDR2 SNEGSKA (reference sequence). Losses at the gene ends were 2 bases for V and 0 bases for J; bases not matched to a gene: 6.

The chain links TRBV5-1 to TRBJ2-7, with 11 bases aligning to TRBD2. V shed 5 bases, J shed 4 bases, and the junction held 5 bases outside the gene matches. This CDR3 contains 14 residues. Germline V gene data show CDR1 as SGHRS and CDR2 as YFSETQ. The CDR3 nucleotides are TGCGCCAGCAGTTACCTAGCGGGAGGTTACGAGCAGTACTTC. This encodes CASSYLAGGYEQYF.

This clone has more than one count but fewer than ten. The chain employs TRBV20-1 and TRBJ1-1; the D gene is possibly TRBD1 (6 bases). V was shortened by 1 base and J by 3 bases, with 9 bases between the two germline ends. CDR1 is DFQATT, CDR2 SNEGSKA, per germline (reference sequence). The CDR3 totals 13 residues. The CDR3 DNA is TGCAGTGCTAGAGGTAGGGGGGACACTGAAGCTTTCTTT. It codes for CSARGRGDTEAFF.

A word on this clone: The conserved final phenylalanine or tryptophan is absent from the CDR3, which likely points to a read error. This chain links TRBV20-1 with TRBJ2-7, with 7 bases lining up with TRBD1. The CDR3 covers 17 residues. V trimming: 5 bases; J trimming: 5 bases; junction bases outside the gene matches: 21. Germline V gene sequence: CDR1 DFQATT, CDR2 SNEGSKA (reference sequence). The DNA for the CDR3 is TGCAGTGCTGAGCCCGAGATTAGACAGACAGGGCTGGACGAGCAGTACCTC. This encodes CSAEPEIRQTGLDEQYL.

This clone is medium-sized (0.01 to 0.1%) in the sample. The chain combines TRBV5-1 with TRBJ1-2; D not certain. The CDR3 runs 15 residues. V was pared by 0 bases and J by 5 bases, with 14 bases between. Germline V gene data show CDR1 as SGHRS and CDR2 as YFSETQ. CDR3 in amino acids: CASSLEVRPPYGYTF. The DNA of the CDR3 is TGCGCCAGCAGCTTGGAGGTGAGGCCGCCTTATGGCTACACCTTC.

This clone is labeled as medium-sized. The sample carries other DNA sequences with the same CDR3. As DNA, the CDR3 is TGTGCCAGCACCTCTCTTTTCGGAGGCTACACCTTC. It yields the protein CASTSLFGGYTF. V gene TRBV3-1 combines with J gene TRBJ1-2; D uncertain. Trimming left V 7 bases short and J 8 bases short, with 14 bases between. The CDR3 totals 12 residues. Per germline, CDR1 LGHDT and CDR2 YNNKEL (reference sequence).

This chain uses TRBV7-2 with TRBJ2-3; D might be TRBD1 (6 bases). Trimming took off 0 bases at V and 1 base at J, with 17 bases between the two ends. Germline loops: CDR1 SGHTA, CDR2 FQGNSA. The CDR3 has 18 residues. In nucleotides, the CDR3 is TGTGCCAGCAGCTTAGCCCCCCCGGGACACGGACGCACAGATACGCAGTATTTT. The encoded protein is CASSLAPPGHGRTDTQYF.

In its sample, this clone is medium-sized (0.01 to 0.1%). The V and J genes are TRBV7-2 and TRBJ2-1, with TRBD1 identical over 10 bases. CDR1 is SGHTA, CDR2 FQGNSA, per germline. CDR3 size: 18 residues. Trimming took 3 bases from V and 3 from J; bases not matched to a gene: 11. The chain's CDR3 is CASSLAAGTGAIYNEQFF. The CDR3 nucleotides are TGTGCCAGCAGCTTGGCCGCCGGGACAGGGGCGATCTACAATGAGCAGTTCTTC.

This clone was seen many times. The rearrangement joins TRBV9 to TRBJ1-1; TRBD1 might be the D (5 bases). CDR3 size: 15 residues. V lost 4 bases and J 0 bases, leaving 13 bases between the germline ends. CDR1 SGDLS and CDR2 YYNGEE come from the germline V gene. The CDR3 bases are TGTGCCAGCAGCCCCCAGCCGACAGTGAACACTGAAGCTTTCTTT. Its translation: CASSPQPTVNTEAFF.

At least ten counts were recorded for this clone. This sequence joins TRBV6-6 and TRBJ2-5, with 8 bases aligning to TRBD1. The CDR3 covers 18 residues. Trimming removed 0 bases from V and 5 bases from J; junction bases left unmatched: 14. Germline lookup yields CDR1 MNHNY and CDR2 SVGAGI (reference sequence). CDR3 DNA: TGTGCCAGCAGTTACTCGCCGGGACAGGAGGAGTTCGGGGAGACCCAGTACTTC. Protein sequence: CASSYSPGQEEFGETQYF.

This clone appeared a few times. J is TRBJ2-7 and V is TRBV6-1, with 10 bases matching TRBD1. CDR1 is MNHNS, CDR2 SASEGT, per germline. This CDR3 comprises 15 residues. V shed 9 bases, J shed 6 bases, and the junction held 14 bases outside the gene matches. The CDR3 loop is CASNPRDRGFSEQYF. CDR3 sequence (DNA): TGTGCCAGTAACCCAAGGGACAGGGGCTTTTCCGAGCAGTACTTC.

This clone was seen repeatedly, ten times or more. CDR3 in DNA: TGCAGTGCTAAGACTAGCGGGACTAGCACAGATACGCAGTATTTT. As protein: CSAKTSGTSTDTQYF. The chain joins TRBV20-1 to TRBJ2-3; 11 nucleotides match TRBD2. V lost 4 bases and J lost 0; bases outside the gene matches: 3. CDR1 and CDR2 (germline): DFQATT, SNEGSKA (reference sequence). The CDR3 spans 15 residues.

This clone showed up many times. V gene TRBV4-2 combines with J gene TRBJ2-3; D is possibly TRBD2 (5 bases). Trimming cost V 1 base and J 2 bases, with 7 bases left between them. Per germline, CDR1 LGHNA and CDR2 YNFKEQ. The CDR3 sequence is 14 residues long. CDR3 nucleotides: TGTGCCAGCAGCCAAGGGCTAGCCACAGATACGCAGTATTTT. This gives the protein CASSQGLATDTQYF.

CDR3 residues: CAIRGTGRGTEAFF. CDR3 DNA: TGTGCCATCAGGGGGACAGGGAGGGGGACTGAAGCTTTCTTT. This chain links TRBV10-3 with TRBJ1-1, with 9 bases identical to TRBD1. Trimming removed 6 bases from V and 5 bases from J; junction bases left unmatched: 7. This CDR3 region has 14 residues. Germline CDR1 is ENHRY and CDR2 is SYGVKD.

The chain has TRBV20-1 and TRBJ1-2; possibly TRBD1 for D (6 bases). The length of the CDR3 is 12 residues. Germline loops: CDR1 DFQATT, CDR2 SNEGSKA (reference sequence). V lost 1 base to trimming and J lost 8 bases, with 11 bases between them. CDR3 in DNA: TGCAGTGCTAGAGTTCAGGGGTGGGGCTACACCTTC. Translation gives CSARVQGWGYTF.

CDR3 coding DNA: TGCGCCAGCAGTACGGAAGGGAACGATTCACCCCTCCACTTT. This codes for CASSTEGNDSPLHF. The rearrangement links TRBV5-1 to TRBJ1-6, with D hard to call. The germline V gene has CDR1 SGHRS and CDR2 YFSETQ. V was shortened by 5 bases and J by 8 bases, with 14 bases between the two germline ends. The CDR3 extends over 14 amino acids.

The DNA of the CDR3 is TGCGCCAGCAGCCAAGCCTTCGCCGGGGTAGCCAAAAACATTCAGTACTTC. This encodes CASSQAFAGVAKNIQYF. The chain carries TRBV4-1 and TRBJ2-4; perhaps TRBD2 as D (5 bases). The germline V gene encodes CDR1 MGHRA and CDR2 YSYEKL. The CDR3 loop spans 17 amino acids. Trimming pared 1 base from V and 0 bases from J, leaving 13 bases between.